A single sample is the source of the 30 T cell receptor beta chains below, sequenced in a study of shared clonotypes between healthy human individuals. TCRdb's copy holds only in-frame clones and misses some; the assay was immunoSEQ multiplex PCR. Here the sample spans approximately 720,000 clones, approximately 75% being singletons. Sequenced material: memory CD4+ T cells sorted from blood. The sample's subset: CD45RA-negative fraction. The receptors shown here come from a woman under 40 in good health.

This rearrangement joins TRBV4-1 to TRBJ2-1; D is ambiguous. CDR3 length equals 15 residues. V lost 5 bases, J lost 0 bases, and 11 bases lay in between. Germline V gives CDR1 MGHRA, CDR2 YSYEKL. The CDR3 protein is CASSEIRSSYNEQFF. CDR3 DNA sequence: TGCGCCAGCAGCGAGATTCGGAGCTCCTACAATGAGCAGTTCTTC.

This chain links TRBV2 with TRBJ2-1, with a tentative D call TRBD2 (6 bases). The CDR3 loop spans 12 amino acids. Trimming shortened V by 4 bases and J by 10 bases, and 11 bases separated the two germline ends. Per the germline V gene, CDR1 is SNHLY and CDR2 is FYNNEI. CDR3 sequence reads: CASSVEGREQFF. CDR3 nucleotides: TGTGCCAGCAGTGTGGAGGGTCGAGAGCAGTTCTTC.

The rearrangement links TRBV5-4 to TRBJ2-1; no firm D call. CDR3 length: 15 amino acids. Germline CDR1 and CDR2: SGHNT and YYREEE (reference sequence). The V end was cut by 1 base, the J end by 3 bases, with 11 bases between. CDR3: CASSLSSSIYNEQFF. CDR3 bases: TGTGCCAGCAGCTTGTCCAGTTCGATCTACAATGAGCAGTTCTTC.

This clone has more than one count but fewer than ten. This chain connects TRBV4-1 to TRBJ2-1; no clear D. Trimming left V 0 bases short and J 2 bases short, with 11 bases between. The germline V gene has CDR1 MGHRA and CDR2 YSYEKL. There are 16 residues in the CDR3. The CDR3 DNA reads TGCGCCAGCAGCCAAGAAAGATCGGACCCCTACAATGAGCAGTTCTTC. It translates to CASSQERSDPYNEQFF.

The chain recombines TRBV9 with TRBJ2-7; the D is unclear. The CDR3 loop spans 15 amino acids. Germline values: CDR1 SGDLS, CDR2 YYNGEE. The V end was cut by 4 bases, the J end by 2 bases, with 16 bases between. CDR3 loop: CASSPQSSAPYEQYF. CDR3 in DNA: TGTGCCAGCAGCCCTCAAAGCTCGGCGCCCTACGAGCAGTACTTC.

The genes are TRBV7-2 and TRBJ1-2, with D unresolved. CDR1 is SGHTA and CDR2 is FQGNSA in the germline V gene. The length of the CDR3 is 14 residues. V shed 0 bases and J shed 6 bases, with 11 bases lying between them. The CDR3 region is CASSLAQKTHGYTF. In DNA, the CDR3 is TGTGCCAGCAGCTTAGCGCAGAAGACCCATGGCTACACCTTC. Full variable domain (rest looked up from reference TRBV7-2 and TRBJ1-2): GAGVSQSPSNKVTEKGKDVELRCDPISGHTALYWYRQSLGQGLEFLIYFQGNSAPDKSGLPSDRFSAERTGGSVSTLTIQRTQQEDSAVYLCASSLAQKTHGYTFGSGTRLTVV.

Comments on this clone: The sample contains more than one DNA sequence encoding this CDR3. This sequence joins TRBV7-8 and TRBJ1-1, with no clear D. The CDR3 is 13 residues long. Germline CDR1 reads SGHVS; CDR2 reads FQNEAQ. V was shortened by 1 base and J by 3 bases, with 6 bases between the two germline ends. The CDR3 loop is CASSLVLYTEAFF. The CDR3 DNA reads TGTGCCAGCAGCTTAGTTCTGTACACTGAAGCTTTCTTT.

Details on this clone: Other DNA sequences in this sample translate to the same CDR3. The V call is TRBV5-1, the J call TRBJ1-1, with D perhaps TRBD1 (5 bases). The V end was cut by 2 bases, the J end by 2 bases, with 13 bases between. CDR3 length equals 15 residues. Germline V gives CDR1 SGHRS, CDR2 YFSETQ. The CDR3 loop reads CASSFFGRENTEAFF. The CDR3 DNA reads TGCGCCAGCAGCTTTTTTGGCAGGGAAAACACTGAAGCTTTCTTT.

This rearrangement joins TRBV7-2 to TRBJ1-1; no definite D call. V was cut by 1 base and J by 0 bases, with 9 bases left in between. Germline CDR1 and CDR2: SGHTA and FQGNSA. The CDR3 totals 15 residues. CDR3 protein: CASSLVPEMNTEAFF. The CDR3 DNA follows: TGTGCCAGCAGCTTAGTTCCAGAGATGAACACTGAAGCTTTCTTT.

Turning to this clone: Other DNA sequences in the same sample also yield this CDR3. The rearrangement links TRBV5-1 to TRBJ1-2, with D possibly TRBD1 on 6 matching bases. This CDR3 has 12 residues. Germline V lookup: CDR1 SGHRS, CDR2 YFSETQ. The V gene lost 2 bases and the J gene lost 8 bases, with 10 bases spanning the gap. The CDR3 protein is CASSLQGDGYTF. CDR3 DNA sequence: TGCGCCAGCAGCTTACAGGGAGACGGCTACACCTTC.

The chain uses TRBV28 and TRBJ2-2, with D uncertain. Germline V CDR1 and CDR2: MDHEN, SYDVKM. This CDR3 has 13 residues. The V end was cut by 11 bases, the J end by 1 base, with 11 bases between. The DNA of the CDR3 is TGTGCCTCCCTTAGGGTGAACACCGGGGAGCTGTTTTTT. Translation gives CASLRVNTGELFF.

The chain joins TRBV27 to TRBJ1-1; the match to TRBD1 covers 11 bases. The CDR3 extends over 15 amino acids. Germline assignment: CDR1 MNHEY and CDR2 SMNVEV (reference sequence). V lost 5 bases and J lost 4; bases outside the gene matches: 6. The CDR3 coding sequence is TGTGCCAGCAGTAGCTGGGACAGGGGGAGCACTGAAGCTTTCTTT. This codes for CASSSWDRGSTEAFF.

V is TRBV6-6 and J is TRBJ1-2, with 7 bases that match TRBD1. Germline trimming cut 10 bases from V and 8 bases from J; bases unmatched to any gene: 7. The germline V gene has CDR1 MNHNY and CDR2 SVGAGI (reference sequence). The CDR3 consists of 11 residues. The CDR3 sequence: CATRDSLGYTF. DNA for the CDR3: TGTGCCACCCGGGACAGCCTGGGCTACACCTTC.

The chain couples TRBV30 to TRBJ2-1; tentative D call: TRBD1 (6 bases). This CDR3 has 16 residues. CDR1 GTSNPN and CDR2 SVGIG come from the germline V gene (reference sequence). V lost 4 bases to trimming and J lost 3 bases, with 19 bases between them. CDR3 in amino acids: CAWTAGADGGYNEQFF. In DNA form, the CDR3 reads TGTGCCTGGACCGCAGGGGCGGACGGAGGCTACAATGAGCAGTTCTTC.

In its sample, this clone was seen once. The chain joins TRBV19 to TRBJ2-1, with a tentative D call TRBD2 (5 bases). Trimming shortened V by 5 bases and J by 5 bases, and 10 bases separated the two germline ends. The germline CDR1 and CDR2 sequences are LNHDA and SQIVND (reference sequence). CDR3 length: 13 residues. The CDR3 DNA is TGTGCCAGTAGTCCGGACTGGAACAATGAGCAGTTCTTC. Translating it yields CASSPDWNNEQFF.

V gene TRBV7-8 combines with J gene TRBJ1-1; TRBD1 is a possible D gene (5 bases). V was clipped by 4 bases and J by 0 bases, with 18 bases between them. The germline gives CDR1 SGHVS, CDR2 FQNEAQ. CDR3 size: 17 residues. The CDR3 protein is CASSSGGGGLMNTEAFF. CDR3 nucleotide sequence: TGTGCCAGCAGCTCCGGTGGGGGGGGACTAATGAACACTGAAGCTTTCTTT.

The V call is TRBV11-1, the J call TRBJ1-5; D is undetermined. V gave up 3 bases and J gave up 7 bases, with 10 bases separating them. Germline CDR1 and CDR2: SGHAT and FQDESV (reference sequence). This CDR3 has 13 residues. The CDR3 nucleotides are TGTGCCAGCAGCTTCGGTTTTGGACAGCCCCAGCATTTT. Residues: CASSFGFGQPQHF.

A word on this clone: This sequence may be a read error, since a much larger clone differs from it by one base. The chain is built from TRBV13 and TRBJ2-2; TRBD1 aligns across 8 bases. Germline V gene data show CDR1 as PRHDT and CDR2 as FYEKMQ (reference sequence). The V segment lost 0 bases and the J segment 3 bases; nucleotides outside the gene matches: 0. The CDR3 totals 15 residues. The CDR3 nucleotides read TGTGCCAGCAGCTTAGGGGACAGGGACACCGGGGAGCTGTTTTTT. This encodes CASSLGDRDTGELFF.

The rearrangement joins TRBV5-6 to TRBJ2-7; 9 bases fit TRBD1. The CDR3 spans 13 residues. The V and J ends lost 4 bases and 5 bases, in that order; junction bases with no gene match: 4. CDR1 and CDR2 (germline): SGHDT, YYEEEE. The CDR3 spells CASSRTGADEQYF. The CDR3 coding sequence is TGTGCCAGCAGCCGGACAGGGGCCGACGAGCAGTACTTC.

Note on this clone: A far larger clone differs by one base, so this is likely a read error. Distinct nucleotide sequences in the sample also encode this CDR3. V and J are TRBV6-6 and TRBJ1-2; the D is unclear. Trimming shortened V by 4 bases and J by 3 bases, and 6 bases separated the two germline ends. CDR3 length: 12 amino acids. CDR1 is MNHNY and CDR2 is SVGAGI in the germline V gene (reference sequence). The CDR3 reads CASSSTDYGYTF. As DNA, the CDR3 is TGTGCCAGCAGTTCAACGGACTATGGCTACACCTTC.

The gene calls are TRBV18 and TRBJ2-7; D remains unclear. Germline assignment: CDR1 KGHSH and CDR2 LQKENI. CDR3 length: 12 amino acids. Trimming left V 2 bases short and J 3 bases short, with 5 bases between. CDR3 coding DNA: TGTGCCAGCTCACCAAGAAACTACGAGCAGTACTTC. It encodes CASSPRNYEQYF.

The CDR3: CSIEMGLAGVSEQFF. CDR3 nucleotide sequence: TGCAGCATCGAAATGGGACTAGCGGGAGTTAGTGAGCAGTTCTTC. The chain links TRBV29-1 to TRBJ2-1, with 14 nucleotides matching TRBD2. CDR1 is SQVTM, CDR2 ANQGSEA, per germline. The ends lost 8 bases at V and 9 bases at J; junction bases unmatched: 12. The CDR3 is 15 residues long.

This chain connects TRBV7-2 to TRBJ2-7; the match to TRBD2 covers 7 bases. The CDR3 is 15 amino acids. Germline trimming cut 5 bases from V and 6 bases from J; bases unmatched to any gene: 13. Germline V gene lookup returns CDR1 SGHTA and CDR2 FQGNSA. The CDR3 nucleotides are TGTGCCAGCAGCACCACTTCTCTTGCGGGAGTCGAGCAGTACTTC. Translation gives CASSTTSLAGVEQYF.

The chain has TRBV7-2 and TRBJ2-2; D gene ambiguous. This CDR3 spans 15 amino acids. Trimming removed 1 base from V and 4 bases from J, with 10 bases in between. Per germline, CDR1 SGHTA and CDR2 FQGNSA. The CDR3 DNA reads TGTGCCAGCAGCTTAGTTGTGTCTCTCACCGGGGAGCTGTTTTTT. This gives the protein CASSLVVSLTGELFF.

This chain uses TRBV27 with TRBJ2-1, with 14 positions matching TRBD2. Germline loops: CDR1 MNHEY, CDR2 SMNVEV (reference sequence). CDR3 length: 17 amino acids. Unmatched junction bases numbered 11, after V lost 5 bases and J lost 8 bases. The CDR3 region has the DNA TGTGCCAGCAGTCCTGGGACTAGCGGGAGATTTACGGATGAGCAGTTCTTC. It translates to CASSPGTSGRFTDEQFF.

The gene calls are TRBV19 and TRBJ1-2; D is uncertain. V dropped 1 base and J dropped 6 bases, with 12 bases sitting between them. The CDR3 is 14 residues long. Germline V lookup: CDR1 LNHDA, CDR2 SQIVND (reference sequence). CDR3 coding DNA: TGTGCCAGTAGTATAGGGGTTGGAACACATGGCTACACCTTC. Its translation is CASSIGVGTHGYTF.

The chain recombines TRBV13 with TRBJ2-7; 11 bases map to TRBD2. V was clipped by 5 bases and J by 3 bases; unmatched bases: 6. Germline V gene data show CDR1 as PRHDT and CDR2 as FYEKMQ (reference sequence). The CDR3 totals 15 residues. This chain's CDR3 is CASSHRTSGYYEQYF. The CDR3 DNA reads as TGTGCCAGCAGCCACCGGACTAGCGGGTACTACGAGCAGTACTTC.

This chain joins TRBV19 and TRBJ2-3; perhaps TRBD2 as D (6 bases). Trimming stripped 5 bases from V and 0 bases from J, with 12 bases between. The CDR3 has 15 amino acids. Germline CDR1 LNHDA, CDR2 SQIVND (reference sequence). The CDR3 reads CASSVLGTSTDTQYF. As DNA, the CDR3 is TGTGCCAGTAGTGTCCTCGGGACTAGCACAGATACGCAGTATTTT.

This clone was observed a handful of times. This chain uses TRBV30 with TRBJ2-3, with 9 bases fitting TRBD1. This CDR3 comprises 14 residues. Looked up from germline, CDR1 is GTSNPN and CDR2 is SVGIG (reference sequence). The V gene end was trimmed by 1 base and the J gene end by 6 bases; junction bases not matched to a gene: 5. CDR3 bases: TGTGCCTGGAGTGCCGGGACAGGGACCGATACGCAGTATTTT. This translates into CAWSAGTGTDTQYF.

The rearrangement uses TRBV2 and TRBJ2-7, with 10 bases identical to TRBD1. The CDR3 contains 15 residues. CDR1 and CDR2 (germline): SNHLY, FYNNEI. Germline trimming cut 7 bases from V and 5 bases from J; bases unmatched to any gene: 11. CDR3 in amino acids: CASTAEGTGDNEQYF. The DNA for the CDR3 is TGTGCCAGCACGGCAGAGGGGACAGGGGACAACGAGCAGTACTTC. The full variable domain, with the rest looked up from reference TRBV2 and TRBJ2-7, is EPEVTQTPSHQVTQMGQEVILRCVPISNHLYFYWYRQILGQKVEFLVSFYNNEISEKSEIFDDQFSVERPDGSNFTLKIRSTKLEDSAMYFCASTAEGTGDNEQYFGPGTRLTVT.